The 27 T cell receptor beta chains presented below share a single source sample, sequenced in a study of blood T cells in healthy people across ages. Through a sample-barcoded 5' primer and a J-beta primer mix, a second PCR was run for roughly 7 to 11 cycles. Via MiXCR, TCRdb re-called the 5' RACE reads, giving one row per CDR3 protein. The repertoire has 650,000 or so distinct CDR3 sequences, 52% of them found once; the top ten carry less than 15%. The sequenced material came from blood. The receptors here all came from a woman at least 80 years old in good health.

Concerning this clonotype itself: With a much larger clone just one base away, this may be a read error. This rearrangement joins TRBV9 to TRBJ2-1; 10 positions match TRBD2. CDR3 length: 14 residues. The junction had 4 bases not matched to a gene; V was cut back by 3 bases and J by 7 bases. Germline V lookup: CDR1 SGDLS, CDR2 YYNGEE. The DNA of the CDR3 is TGTGCCAGCAGCGCCAGCGGGGGGGGGAATGAGCAGTTCTTC. Encoded protein: CASSASGGGNEQFF. Drawing the rest from reference TRBV9 and TRBJ2-1, the complete variable domain is DSGVTQTPKHLITATGQRVTLRCSPRSGDLSVYWYQQSLDQGLQFLIQYYNGEERAKGNILERFSAQQFPDLHSELNLSSLELGDSALYFCASSASGGGNEQFFGPGTRLTVL.

This rearrangement joins TRBV10-3 to TRBJ2-7, with D perhaps matching TRBD1 (5 bases). Deletions cut 5 bases from V and 0 bases from J, with 14 bases between. This CDR3 contains 15 residues. Germline V lookup: CDR1 ENHRY, CDR2 SYGVKD. The CDR3 spells CAISNLQDPSYEQYF. The CDR3 DNA follows: TGTGCCATCAGTAACTTACAGGACCCCTCCTACGAGCAGTACTTC.

V gene TRBV20-1 combines with J gene TRBJ2-1; 7 positions match TRBD2. From germline, CDR1 is DFQATT and CDR2 SNEGSKA (reference sequence). The CDR3 spans 16 residues. V lost 0 bases and J lost 5; bases outside the gene matches: 10. CDR3 loop: CSAREWGGGSNNEQFF. DNA of the CDR3: TGCAGTGCTAGAGAGTGGGGGGGGGGATCGAACAATGAGCAGTTCTTC.

The rearrangement links TRBV6-2 or TRBV6-3 to TRBJ2-1; 8 bases match TRBD2. V gave up 4 bases and J gave up 5 bases; unmatched junction bases: 7. The CDR3 sequence is 15 residues long. Germline CDR1 reads MNHEY; CDR2 reads SVGEGT. The CDR3, as DNA: TGTGCCAGCAGTTCAGCTAGCGGGCAGCACAATGAGCAGTTCTTC. Translated, it gives CASSSASGQHNEQFF.

This clonotype was seen a few times. This rearrangement joins TRBV21-1 to TRBJ2-3; the D call TRBD1 from the table was never checked on the DNA. TRBV21-1 is noted as a pseudogene. The CDR3 loop spans 20 amino acids. CDR3 sequence reads: CASSKAPGGVVVRAIDTQYF. CDR3 bases: TGTGCCAGCAGCAAAGCTCCGGGTGGTGTGGTAGTCAGGGCTATAGATACGCAGTATTTT.

The chain uses TRBV5-1 and TRBJ2-2, with D possibly being TRBD2 (5 bases). V gave up 5 bases and J gave up 5 bases, with 19 bases separating them. The CDR3 covers 16 residues. The germline V gene encodes CDR1 SGHRS and CDR2 YFSETQ. CDR3 protein: CASRTNGPGGTGELFF. The CDR3 DNA follows: TGCGCCAGCAGGACTAACGGACCCGGAGGAACCGGGGAGCTGTTTTTT. Full variable domain (outside the CDR3, taken from reference TRBV5-1 and TRBJ2-2): KAGVTQTPRYLIKTRGQQVTLSCSPISGHRSVSWYQQTPGQGLQFLFEYFSETQRNKGNFPGRFSGRQFSNSRSEMNVSTLELGDSALYLCASRTNGPGGTGELFFGEGSRLTVL.

This clonotype was observed many times. The chain employs TRBV5-1 and TRBJ2-3; maybe TRBD2 (5 bases). The germline gives CDR1 SGHRS, CDR2 YFSETQ. The CDR3 is 14 residues long. Trimming left V 4 bases short and J 9 bases short, with 18 bases between. The CDR3 DNA reads TGCGCCAGCAGCCCCTTGACCCTGAGGGAGACGCAGTATTTT. Protein: CASSPLTLRETQYF.

The table lists this clonotype with a few counts. V and J are TRBV6-5 and TRBJ2-2; D unresolved. This CDR3 comprises 12 residues. V was shortened by 4 bases and J by 6 bases, with 6 bases between the two germline ends. Germline values: CDR1 MNHEY, CDR2 SVGAGI. The CDR3 loop reads CASSSPPGELFF. The CDR3 DNA is TGTGCCAGCAGTTCCCCTCCCGGGGAGCTGTTTTTT.

This sequence joins TRBV2 and TRBJ2-2, with 8 bases matching TRBD1. Unmatched junction bases numbered 11, after V lost 5 bases and J lost 6 bases. The germline gives CDR1 SNHLY, CDR2 FYNNEI. The CDR3 has 16 amino acids. The CDR3 nucleotides are TGTGCCAGCAGTCGCAGGACAGGGAGAACACCCGGGGAGCTGTTTTTT. Translation: CASSRRTGRTPGELFF.

This clonotype has at least ten counts. The chain links TRBV7-2 to TRBJ1-4, with no clear D. V shed 3 bases and J shed 5 bases, with 7 bases lying between them. Germline CDR1 and CDR2: SGHTA and FQGNSA. This CDR3 comprises 13 residues. The CDR3 sequence is CASSLDENEKLFF. DNA of the CDR3: TGTGCCAGCAGCTTGGATGAGAATGAAAAACTGTTTTTT.

This chain joins TRBV28 and TRBJ2-1; 10 bases align to TRBD2. Trimming cost V 1 base and J 8 bases; bases outside gene matches: 5. Germline CDR1 and CDR2: MDHEN and SYDVKM. The CDR3 covers 15 residues. The DNA for the CDR3 is TGTGCCAGCAGTTTATATCTAGCGGGAGCTTATGAGCAGTTCTTC. Translating it yields CASSLYLAGAYEQFF.

The CDR3 sequence is CASITWNSNTGELFF. The CDR3 bases are TGTGCCAGCATAACCTGGAACAGTAACACCGGGGAGCTGTTTTTT. V is TRBV12-3 or TRBV12-4 and J is TRBJ2-2; D ambiguous. CDR3 length: 15 residues. V was cut by 7 bases and J by 2 bases, with 14 bases left in between.

Ten or more counts support this clonotype. J is TRBJ2-1 and V is TRBV5-1; the D gene is possibly TRBD2 (6 bases). The CDR3 covers 15 residues. Germline V CDR1 and CDR2: SGHRS, YFSETQ. V was clipped by 3 bases and J by 10 bases, with 20 bases between them. The CDR3 spells CASSYLWDSPKEQFF. CDR3 coding DNA: TGCGCCAGCAGCTACTTATGGGACTCCCCCAAGGAGCAGTTCTTC.

On this clonotype itself: This sequence may be a read error, since a much larger clone differs from it by one base. The rearrangement uses TRBV5-1 and TRBJ2-7; 7 bases line up with TRBD1. CDR3 length equals 14 residues. V dropped 4 bases and J dropped 0; count of bases not matched to a gene: 4. The germline V gene encodes CDR1 SGHRS and CDR2 YFSETQ. CDR3 protein: CASSVGTDSYEQYF. The CDR3 bases are TGCGCCAGCAGCGTCGGGACAGACTCCTACGAGCAGTACTTC.

V usage is TRBV6-6 and J usage is TRBJ1-4; D is possibly TRBD1 (5 bases). The V end lost 6 bases, the J end lost 8 bases, and 16 bases lay between the germline ends. The CDR3 totals 14 residues. CDR1 and CDR2 (germline): MNHNY, SVGAGI (reference sequence). CDR3 coding DNA: TGTGCCAGCAGGGGGCCGGCCAATGGAGAAAAACTGTTTTTT. Residues: CASRGPANGEKLFF.

This clonotype has a count of ten or more. V and J are TRBV28 and TRBJ2-7; 10 bases match TRBD1. The length of the CDR3 is 13 residues. V gave up 9 bases and J gave up 5 bases; unmatched junction bases: 7. From germline, CDR1 is MDHEN and CDR2 SYDVKM. CDR3: CASWTGGNNEQYF. For the CDR3, the DNA is TGTGCCAGTTGGACAGGGGGTAACAACGAGCAGTACTTC. The full variable domain, its missing parts supplied by reference TRBV28 and TRBJ2-7, is DVKVTQSSRYLVKRTGEKVFLECVQDMDHENMFWYRQDPGLGLRLIYFSYDVKMKEKGDIPEGYSVSREKKERFSLILESASTNQTSMYLCASWTGGNNEQYFGPGTRLTVT.

Note on this clonotype: The junction departs from the called germline gene at one end, perhaps through a read error. The chain links TRBV30 to TRBJ1-2, with D possibly TRBD1 on 6 matching bases. This CDR3 contains 13 residues. Germline-derived CDR1 and CDR2 are GTSNPN and SVGIG (reference sequence). The CDR3 sequence: CAWSPSGAYGCTF. The CDR3, as DNA: TGTGCCTGGAGTCCGTCAGGGGCCTATGGCTGCACCTTC.

The chain is built from TRBV29-1 and TRBJ1-5; TRBD1 matches 8 bases. The trim removed 8 bases at V and 7 bases at J, leaving 10 bases unmatched. There are 13 residues in the CDR3. Germline V gene data show CDR1 as SQVTM and CDR2 as ANQGSEA. The CDR3 spells CSIVAGGGQPQHF. The CDR3 coding sequence is TGCAGCATCGTTGCAGGGGGCGGACAGCCCCAGCATTTT.

The gene calls are TRBV29-1 and TRBJ2-2; D might be TRBD1 (6 bases). From germline, CDR1 is SQVTM and CDR2 ANQGSEA. V lost 5 bases and J lost 0, with 13 bases in between. This CDR3 contains 15 residues. DNA of the CDR3: TGCAGCGTTTGGTCAGGGGCTGCGAACACCGGGGAGCTGTTTTTT. Translation: CSVWSGAANTGELFF.

At least ten counts were recorded for this clonotype. The chain combines TRBV20-1 with TRBJ2-3; the match to TRBD2 covers 11 bases. V lost 3 bases, J lost 0 bases, and 8 bases stayed unmatched. The CDR3 extends over 17 amino acids. Germline V gene data show CDR1 as DFQATT and CDR2 as SNEGSKA (reference sequence). CDR3 in amino acids: CSARGLAGGFSTDTQYF. In DNA, the CDR3 is TGCAGTGCTAGGGGGCTAGCGGGGGGATTTAGCACAGATACGCAGTATTTT.

This clonotype was recorded at least ten times. CDR3 in DNA: TGTGCCAGCAGTGTTGGGGGACTGGGCCCGACCTACGAGCAGTACTTC. Translating it yields CASSVGGLGPTYEQYF. The chain joins TRBV2 to TRBJ2-7, with D perhaps TRBD2 (6 bases). In germline, CDR1 is SNHLY, CDR2 FYNNEI. The CDR3 consists of 16 residues. The ends were cut back, 4 bases at V and 2 bases at J, with 18 bases in the middle.

J is TRBJ2-5 and V is TRBV7-2; tentative D call: TRBD1 (5 bases). The end of the DNA fits TRBJ2-4 better, so the J call may be wrong. This CDR3 spans 13 amino acids. From germline, CDR1 is SGHTA and CDR2 FQGNSA. The CDR3 region is CASSSRQGNIQYF. CDR3 nucleotide sequence: TGTGCCAGCAGCTCTCGGCAGGGAAACATTCAGTACTTC.

This clonotype was seen repeatedly, ten times or more. The V call is TRBV4-1, the J call TRBJ2-5; 10 bases are shared with TRBD1. The CDR3 has 18 residues. Trimming removed 2 bases from V and 3 bases from J; junction bases left unmatched: 12. Germline V gives CDR1 MGHRA, CDR2 YSYEKL. The chain's CDR3 is CASSQTPPGQGFEETQYF. The CDR3 region has the DNA TGCGCCAGCAGCCAAACACCACCGGGACAGGGGTTCGAAGAGACCCAGTACTTC.

The count of this clonotype is one. The V call is TRBV20-1, the J call TRBJ2-1; TRBD1 agrees at 8 bases. This CDR3 has 13 residues. Germline V lookup: CDR1 DFQATT, CDR2 SNEGSKA (reference sequence). V was pared by 6 bases and J by 3 bases, with 4 bases of the junction left unmatched. The CDR3 nucleotides read TGCAGTGCCGAGGGGACAGGCTACAATGAGCAGTTCTTC. As protein: CSAEGTGYNEQFF.

In this sample, this clonotype turned up many times. CDR3 region: CASIRTVGEQFF. Written as DNA, the CDR3 is TGCGCCAGCATAAGGACTGTCGGTGAGCAGTTCTTC. The chain is built from TRBV10-2 and TRBJ2-1; TRBD2 is a possible D gene (5 bases). The ends were cut back, 7 bases at V and 9 bases at J, with 13 bases in the middle. This CDR3 has 12 residues. CDR1 is WSHSY and CDR2 is SAAADI in the germline V gene.

This clonotype has a count of ten or more. The genes are TRBV6-6 and TRBJ1-4, with D hard to call. This CDR3 region has 14 residues. Germline CDR1 reads MNHNY; CDR2 reads SVGAGI (reference sequence). V lost 10 bases and J lost 0, with 12 bases in between. CDR3 region: CATRREATNEKLFF. CDR3 bases: TGTGCCACCCGTCGGGAGGCAACTAATGAAAAACTGTTTTTT.

The chain uses TRBV6-1 and TRBJ2-7; 8 bases agree with TRBD1. With 5 bases clipped from V and 9 bases from J, the junction kept 9 bases outside the gene matches. Looked up from germline, CDR1 is MNHNS and CDR2 is SASEGT. The CDR3 extends over 13 amino acids. The CDR3 nucleotides are TGTGCCAGCAGTTCGGGCAGGGGGCTCGGGCAGTACTTC. It specifies CASSSGRGLGQYF.